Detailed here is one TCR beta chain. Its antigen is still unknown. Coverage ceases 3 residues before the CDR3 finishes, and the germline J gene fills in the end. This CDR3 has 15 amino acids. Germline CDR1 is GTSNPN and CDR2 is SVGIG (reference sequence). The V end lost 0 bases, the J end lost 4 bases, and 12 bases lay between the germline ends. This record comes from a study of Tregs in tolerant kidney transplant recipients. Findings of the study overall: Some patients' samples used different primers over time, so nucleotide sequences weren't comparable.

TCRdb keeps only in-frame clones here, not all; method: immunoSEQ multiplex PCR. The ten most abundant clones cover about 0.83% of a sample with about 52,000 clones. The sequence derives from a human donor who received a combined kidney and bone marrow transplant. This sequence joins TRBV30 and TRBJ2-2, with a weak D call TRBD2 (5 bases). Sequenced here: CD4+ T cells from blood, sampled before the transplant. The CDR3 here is CAWSVRAAITGELFF. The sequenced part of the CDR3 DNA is TGTGCCTGGAGTGTACGAGCGGCTATCACCGGGGAG.